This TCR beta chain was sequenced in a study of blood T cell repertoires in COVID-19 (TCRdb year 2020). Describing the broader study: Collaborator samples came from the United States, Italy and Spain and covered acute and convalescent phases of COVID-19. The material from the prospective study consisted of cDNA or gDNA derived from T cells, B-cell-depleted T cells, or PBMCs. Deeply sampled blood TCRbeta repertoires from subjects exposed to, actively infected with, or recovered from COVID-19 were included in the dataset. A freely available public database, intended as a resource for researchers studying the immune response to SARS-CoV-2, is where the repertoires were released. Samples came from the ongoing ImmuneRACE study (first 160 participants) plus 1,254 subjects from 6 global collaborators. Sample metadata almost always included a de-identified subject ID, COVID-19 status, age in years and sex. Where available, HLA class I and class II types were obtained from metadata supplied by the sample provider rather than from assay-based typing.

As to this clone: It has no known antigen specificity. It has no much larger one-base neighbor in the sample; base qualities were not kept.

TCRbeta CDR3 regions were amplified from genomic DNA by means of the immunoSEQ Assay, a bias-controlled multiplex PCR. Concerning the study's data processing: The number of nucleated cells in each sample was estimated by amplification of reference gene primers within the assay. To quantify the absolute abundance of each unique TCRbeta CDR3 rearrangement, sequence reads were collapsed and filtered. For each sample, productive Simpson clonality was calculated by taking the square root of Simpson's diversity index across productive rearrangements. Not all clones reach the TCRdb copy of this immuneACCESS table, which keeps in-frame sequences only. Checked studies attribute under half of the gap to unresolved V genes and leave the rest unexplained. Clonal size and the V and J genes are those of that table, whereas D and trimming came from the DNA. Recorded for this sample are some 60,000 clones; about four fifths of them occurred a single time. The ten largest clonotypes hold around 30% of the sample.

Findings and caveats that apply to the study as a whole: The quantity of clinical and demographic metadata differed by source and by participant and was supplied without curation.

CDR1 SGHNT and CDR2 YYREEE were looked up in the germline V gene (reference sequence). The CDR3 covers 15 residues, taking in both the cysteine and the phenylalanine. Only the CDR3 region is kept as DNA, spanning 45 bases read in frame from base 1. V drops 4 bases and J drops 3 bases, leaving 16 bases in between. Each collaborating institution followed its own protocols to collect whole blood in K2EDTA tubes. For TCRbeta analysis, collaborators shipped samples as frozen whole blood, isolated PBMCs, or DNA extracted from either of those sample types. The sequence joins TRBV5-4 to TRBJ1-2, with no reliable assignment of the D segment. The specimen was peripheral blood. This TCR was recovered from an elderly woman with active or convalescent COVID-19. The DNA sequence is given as TGTGCCAGCAGCCCCATAAAATGGGGAGACTATGGCTACACCTTC. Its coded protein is CASSPIKWGDYGYTF. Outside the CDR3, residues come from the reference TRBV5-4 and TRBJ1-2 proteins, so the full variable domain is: ETGVTQSPTHLIKTRGQQVTLRCSSQSGHNTVSWYQQALGQGPQFIFQYYREEENGRGNFPPRFSGLQFPNYSSELNVNALELDDSALYLCASSPIKWGDYGYTFGSGTRLTVV.